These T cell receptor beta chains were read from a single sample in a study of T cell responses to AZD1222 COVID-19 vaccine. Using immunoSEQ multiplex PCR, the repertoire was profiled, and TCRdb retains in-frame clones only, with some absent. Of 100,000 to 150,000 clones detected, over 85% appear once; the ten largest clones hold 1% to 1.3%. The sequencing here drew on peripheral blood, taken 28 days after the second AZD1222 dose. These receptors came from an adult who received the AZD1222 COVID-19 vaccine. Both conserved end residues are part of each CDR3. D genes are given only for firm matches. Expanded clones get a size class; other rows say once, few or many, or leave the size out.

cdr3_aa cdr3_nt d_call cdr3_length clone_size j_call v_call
CASSAQGVNTEAFF TGTGCCAGCAGCGCCCAGGGGGTGAACACTGAAGCTTTCTTT TRBD1 14 - TRBJ1-1 TRBV9
CASSIWVSGSSYNEQFF TGTGCCAGTAGTATTTGGGTCAGCGGGAGCTCCTACAATGAGCAGTTCTTC TRBD2 17 - TRBJ2-1 TRBV19
CATRESRNTGELFF TGTGCCACCAGGGAGAGCAGGAACACCGGGGAGCTGTTTTTT - 14 - TRBJ2-2 TRBV7-2
CASSLAGGDYEQYF TGTGCCAGCAGTCTAGCGGGAGGGGATTACGAGCAGTACTTC TRBD2 14 - TRBJ2-7 TRBV6-6
CASSLVGVQETQYF TGTGCCAGCAGTTTAGTCGGTGTCCAAGAGACCCAGTACTTC - 14 - TRBJ2-5 TRBV28
CSVGGLDQPQHF TGCAGCGTTGGGGGCCTGGATCAGCCCCAGCATTTT - 12 once TRBJ1-5 TRBV29-1
CAWSGESQPQHF TGTGCCTGGTCGGGGGAAAGTCAGCCCCAGCATTTT - 12 - TRBJ1-5 TRBV30
CAWKRGEYTDTQYF TGTGCCTGGAAGAGGGGGGAATACACAGATACGCAGTATTTT - 14 - TRBJ2-3 TRBV30
CASSAQQGMIGGYTF TGTGCCAGCAGCGCCCAACAGGGAATGATTGGTGGCTACACCTTC - 15 - TRBJ1-2 TRBV7-3
CASSDSDNSPLHF TGTGCCAGCAGTGACTCAGATAATTCACCCCTCCACTTT - 13 few TRBJ1-6 TRBV6-4
CAWSTGHGYTF TGTGCCTGGAGTACAGGGCATGGCTACACCTTC - 11 - TRBJ1-2 TRBV30
CSASQKSGTYF TGCAGTGCTAGCCAGAAATCAGGGACGTACTTC - 11 - TRBJ2-7 TRBV20-1
CASSSGQYGYTF TGTGCCAGCAGCTCAGGACAGTATGGCTACACCTTC - 12 once TRBJ1-2 TRBV11-3
CASCTGTMTYEQYF TGTGCCAGCTGCACCGGGACCATGACCTACGAGCAGTACTTC - 14 once TRBJ2-7 TRBV6-6
CASSLAGGLGDTQYF TGTGCCAGCAGCTTAGCGGGGGGGCTCGGAGATACGCAGTATTTT TRBD2 15 - TRBJ2-3 TRBV13
CASSLGGSGGTGYEQYF TGTGCCAGCAGCTTAGGGGGTAGCGGGGGGACGGGCTACGAGCAGTACTTC TRBD2 17 - TRBJ2-7 TRBV7-8
CASSDGRSGNEQFF TGTGCCAGCAGTGACGGGAGGTCGGGTAATGAGCAGTTCTTC - 14 - TRBJ2-1 TRBV6-4
CASRPPGQGRNEQFF TGTGCCAGCAGACCGCCGGGACAGGGGAGGAATGAGCAGTTCTTC TRBD1 15 - TRBJ2-1 TRBV7-3
CASSLDVETNYGYTF TGTGCCAGCAGCTTGGATGTGGAAACTAACTATGGCTACACCTTC - 15 once TRBJ1-2 TRBV5-4
CASSPRGNIQYF TGTGCCAGCAGTCCGCGAGGAAACATTCAGTACTTC - 12 - TRBJ2-4 TRBV6-5
CASSSVDWTEGYTF TGTGCCAGCAGCTCCGTAGACTGGACAGAAGGCTACACCTTC - 14 - TRBJ1-2 TRBV7-9
CAISELPTRNSPLHF TGTGCCATCAGTGAGCTCCCCACGCGGAATTCACCCCTCCACTTT - 15 few TRBJ1-6 TRBV10-3
CASSVVGSGPYNEQFF TGTGCCAGCAGCGTAGTGGGGTCGGGACCCTACAATGAGCAGTTCTTC - 16 - TRBJ2-1 TRBV9
CASSVAQTPYEQYF TGTGCCAGCAGCGTAGCACAGACCCCCTACGAGCAGTACTTC - 14 - TRBJ2-7 TRBV9
CATSGTGDPGANVLTF TGTGCCACCAGTGGGACAGGGGACCCCGGGGCCAACGTCCTGACTTTC TRBD1 16 once TRBJ2-6 TRBV24-1
CASSSGLAGTQETQYF TGTGCCAGCAGCTCGGGACTAGCGGGGACTCAAGAGACCCAGTACTTC TRBD2 16 - TRBJ2-5 TRBV3-1/TRBV3-2